The T cell receptor (beta chain) under discussion was sequenced for a study of response to subunit inactivated influenza vaccine. General observations from the study: That few new T cells are recruited by each seasonal influenza vaccination was the authors' suggestion.

Germline-derived CDR1 and CDR2 are SGHRS and YFSETQ. The CDR3 loop spans 17 amino acids. J gave up 6 bases and V 0 bases, and 6 bases lay outside the gene matches. TCRdb reprocessed the RT-PCR reads via MiXCR and lists one record per CDR3 protein. The sample lists hundreds of thousands of distinct CDR3 sequences, approximately 17% occurring once. A word on this clonotype: Its specificity is unknown.

The chain recombines TRBV5-1 with TRBJ2-3; TRBD2 aligns across 14 bases. The sequencing here drew on PBMCs from blood, taken 5 days after vaccination. The receptor's source is a middle-aged man who received an inactivated influenza vaccine. In DNA, the CDR3 is TGCGCCAGCAGCTTGGTAGGGACTAGCGGGAGTGGGGATACGCAGTATTTT. This gives the protein CASSLVGTSGSGDTQYF.